This T cell receptor (beta chain) stems from a study of OX40 agonist ivuxolimab in advanced cancers. Study-level findings and limits: The study found that CD8+ T cells averaged more expanded clones than CD4+.

Comment on this clone: The target antigen is unknown.

The CDR3 totals 13 residues. The ends lost 4 bases at V and 2 bases at J; junction bases unmatched: 3. Germline assignment: CDR1 SGHRS and CDR2 YFSETQ. The table came from immunoSEQ multiplex PCR; TCRdb's copy has only in-frame clones and leaves some out. Altogether fewer than 110,000 clones are present, approximately 90% being singletons, with the ten largest covering around 1.2%. This chain links TRBV5-1 with TRBJ2-7; 7 nucleotides agree with TRBD2. The sequence derives from an adult with an advanced solid tumor such as melanoma, head and neck, liver or kidney cancer. The starting material was CD4+ or CD8+ T cells sorted from blood, obtained in a trial of the OX40 agonist ivuxolimab. In nucleotides, the CDR3 is TGCGCCAGCAGCAGGGAGGGACCCTACGAGCAGTACTTC. Translated, it gives CASSREGPYEQYF.